This TCR beta chain was identified during a study of blood T cell repertoires in COVID-19. Whole-study context: PBMCs, B-cell-depleted T cells, or T cells provided the cDNA or gDNA that made up the material.

Profiling relied on immunoSEQ multiplex PCR, and the TCRdb table lists in-frame clones only, not all of them. Of some 76,000 clones in the sample, 90% were seen once. The CDR3 has 13 residues. Germline values: CDR1 LGHDT, CDR2 YNNKEL (reference sequence). V lost 0 bases, J lost 8 bases, and 10 bases lay in between. The TCR originated in a young woman with acute or convalescent COVID-19. Sample: peripheral blood. The genes are TRBV3-1 (or the pseudogene TRBV3-2) and TRBJ1-2, with D unclear. In nucleotides, the CDR3 is TGTGCCAGCAGCCAAGACGGAGCGGGAGGCTACACCTTC. Translating gives CASSQDGAGGYTF.